The next 21 T cell receptor beta chains were all read from a single sample in a study of post-analysis software for immune sequencing data. Study findings and constraints: Roughly 5 TRBV segments, including TRBV5-6, TRBV5-1 and TRBV20-1, were more frequent in patients than controls.

Unique molecular identifiers were built into the TCR beta cDNA libraries. TCRdb re-called the PCR reads through MiXCR, storing one row per CDR3 protein. In the table there are about 540,000 distinct CDR3 sequences, 30% to 40% of which are singletons. These receptors have no identified antigens. Sample: blood. Receptors originate from a girl aged 2 to 17 with multiple sclerosis.

The chain joins TRBV18 to TRBJ2-1; D is perhaps TRBD1 (6 bases). This CDR3 has 14 residues. Trimming left V 5 bases short and J 6 bases short, with 14 bases between. Germline V gene lookup returns CDR1 KGHSH and CDR2 LQKENI. CDR3 sequence (DNA): TGTGCCAGCTCAACCGGACAGTTTAGCAATGAGCAGTTCTTC. It translates to CASSTGQFSNEQFF.

The J gene is TRBJ2-2, the V gene TRBV6-6; D is ambiguous. Germline values: CDR1 MNHNY, CDR2 SVGAGI (reference sequence). The CDR3 covers 14 residues. V gave up 6 bases and J gave up 0 bases, with 8 bases separating them. The CDR3 DNA sequence: TGTGCCAGCAGGAACACGGCGAACACCGGGGAGCTGTTTTTT. This sequence encodes CASRNTANTGELFF.

The table lists this clonotype with a few counts. The chain joins TRBV9 to TRBJ2-7; D not certain. The CDR3 contains 15 residues. Germline V gene data show CDR1 as SGDLS and CDR2 as YYNGEE. Trimming removed 0 bases from V and 2 bases from J, with 12 bases in between. The CDR3 DNA is TGTGCCAGCAGCGTAGAAGGCAGCAACCCCTACGAGCAGTACTTC. This codes for CASSVEGSNPYEQYF.

J is TRBJ2-3 and V is TRBV10-3, with D possibly TRBD2 on 5 matching bases. This CDR3 has 15 amino acids. The germline V and J ends were trimmed by 1 base and 4 bases, with 12 bases remaining between them. The germline CDR1 and CDR2 sequences are ENHRY and SYGVKD. DNA for the CDR3: TGTGCCATCAGTGAGTGGGGAGAAGAGGCAGATACGCAGTATTTT. Translated: CAISEWGEEADTQYF.

The chain links TRBV29-1 to TRBJ1-2; D is undetermined. Per germline, CDR1 SQVTM and CDR2 ANQGSEA. V lost 4 bases, J lost 3 bases, and 9 bases lay in between. The CDR3 totals 12 residues. CDR3 sequence (DNA): TGCAGCGTTGTAGGAGTGGACTATGGCTACACCTTC. It translates to CSVVGVDYGYTF. Together with reference TRBV29-1 and TRBJ1-2, the CDR3 gives the full variable domain: SAVISQKPSRDICQRGTSLTIQCQVDSQVTMMFWYRQQPGQSLTLIATANQGSEATYESGFVIDKFPISRPNLTFSTLTVSNMSPEDSSIYLCSVVGVDYGYTFGSGTRLTVV.

This clonotype was seen a handful of times. The rearrangement uses TRBV6-5 and TRBJ1-2; D might be TRBD1 (5 bases). Trimming shortened V by 10 bases and J by 3 bases, and 21 bases separated the two germline ends. The CDR3 totals 15 residues. In germline, CDR1 is MNHEY, CDR2 SVGAGI. The CDR3 spells CATHRSPGVDYGYTF. In DNA, the CDR3 is TGTGCCACCCACAGAAGCCCGGGGGTAGACTATGGCTACACCTTC.

This clonotype was seen a few times. The rearrangement links TRBV7-6 to TRBJ2-1; the D gene is possibly TRBD1 (6 bases). V was cut by 1 base and J by 14 bases, with 21 bases left in between. From germline, CDR1 is SGHVS and CDR2 FNYEAQ. CDR3 length equals 15 residues. This chain's CDR3 is CASSLEPGTPILEFF. CDR3 in DNA: TGTGCCAGCAGCTTAGAGCCTGGGACACCCATTTTGGAGTTCTTC.

This clonotype was counted between two and nine times. The rearrangement links TRBV6-6 to TRBJ1-1; a possible D gene is TRBD1 (6 bases). Deletions cut 2 bases from V and 2 bases from J, with 9 bases between. CDR1 MNHNY and CDR2 SVGAGI come from the germline V gene (reference sequence). CDR3 length: 14 amino acids. CDR3 in amino acids: CASSYTGGNTEAFF. CDR3 nucleotide sequence: TGTGCCAGCAGTTACACCGGGGGCAACACTGAAGCTTTCTTT.

V usage is TRBV5-5 and J usage is TRBJ2-7; a possible D gene is TRBD2 (6 bases). Germline values: CDR1 SGHKS, CDR2 YYEKEE (reference sequence). Trimming cost V 2 bases and J 4 bases, with 10 bases left between them. This CDR3 has 13 amino acids. CDR3 residues: CASSFFAGYEQYF. The DNA of the CDR3 is TGTGCCAGCAGCTTTTTCGCGGGGTACGAGCAGTACTTC.

The V call is TRBV7-9, the J call TRBJ2-3, with 7 bases lining up with TRBD2. Germline-derived CDR1 and CDR2 are SEHNR and FQNEAQ (reference sequence). The CDR3 has 17 amino acids. V was clipped by 6 bases and J by 0 bases; unmatched bases: 12. Written as DNA, the CDR3 is TGTGCCAGCAGATCACTAGCGCGAGCTGGGAGCACAGATACGCAGTATTTT. Protein: CASRSLARAGSTDTQYF. The full variable domain, its missing parts supplied by reference TRBV7-9 and TRBJ2-3, is DTGVSQNPRHKITKRGQNVTFRCDPISEHNRLYWYRQTLGQGPEFLTYFQNEAQLEKSRLLSDRFSAERPKGSFSTLEIQRTEQGDSAMYLCASRSLARAGSTDTQYFGPGTRLTVL.

This clonotype was counted at least ten times. The junction does not match germline at one end; this may be a read error. The V and J genes are TRBV6-5 and TRBJ2-7, with 10 bases that match TRBD1. This CDR3 has 13 amino acids. CDR1 is MNHEY, CDR2 SVGAGI, per germline. CDR3 bases: TGCGCCAGCAGGGACAGGGGTCCCTACGAGCAGTACTTC. Protein: CASRDRGPYEQYF.

This chain's CDR3 is CASSLAVRVERETQYF. The CDR3 region has the DNA TGCGCCAGCAGCTTGGCCGTCAGGGTGGAGCGAGAGACCCAGTACTTC. V is TRBV5-1 and J is TRBJ2-7; D might be TRBD1 (5 bases). Judging by the DNA end, TRBJ2-5 fits better; the J call may be wrong. Germline-derived CDR1 and CDR2 are SGHRS and YFSETQ. The length of the CDR3 is 16 residues.

Details on this clonotype: The junction departs from the called germline gene at one end, perhaps through a read error. The chain uses TRBV18 and TRBJ2-5; TRBD2 agrees at 8 bases. The V gene's germline CDR1 is KGHSH and CDR2 LQKENI. This CDR3 has 15 amino acids. CDR3: CASSQSGGTQETQDF. The CDR3 DNA reads as TGTGCCAGCTCACAAAGCGGGGGCACCCAAGAGACCCAGGACTTC.

The chain couples TRBV5-6 to TRBJ2-7; unclear D gene. Germline V gives CDR1 SGHDT, CDR2 YYEEEE. The V and J ends lost 0 bases and 7 bases respectively, with 8 bases between them. This CDR3 is built from 12 residues. CDR3 loop: CASSLVGSEQYF. As DNA, the CDR3 is TGTGCCAGCAGCTTGGTGGGGTCTGAGCAGTACTTC.

The V and J genes are TRBV3-1 and TRBJ2-1; TRBD2 aligns across 11 bases. The germline CDR1 and CDR2 sequences are LGHDT and YNNKEL (reference sequence). The V segment lost 0 bases and the J segment 0 bases; nucleotides outside the gene matches: 10. The CDR3 contains 20 residues. CDR3 amino acids: CASSQDPLAGGVSSYNEQFF. The CDR3 DNA reads TGTGCCAGCAGCCAAGATCCGCTAGCGGGGGGTGTTAGCTCCTACAATGAGCAGTTCTTC.

The table lists this clonotype with a few counts. The chain employs TRBV20-1 and TRBJ2-1; D uncertain. V lost 5 bases to trimming and J lost 0 bases, with 11 bases between them. Germline CDR1 DFQATT, CDR2 SNEGSKA (reference sequence). The CDR3 contains 14 residues. CDR3 DNA sequence: TGCAGTGCTGGTCGCACGAGCTCCTACAATGAGCAGTTCTTC. Translated: CSAGRTSSYNEQFF.

The chain joins TRBV6-6 to TRBJ2-5; a possible D gene is TRBD1 (6 bases). The V and J ends lost 8 bases and 4 bases respectively, with 20 bases between them. The CDR3 has 15 residues. Germline CDR1 is MNHNY and CDR2 is SVGAGI (reference sequence). This CDR3 is CASASRVTGRETQYF. The CDR3 nucleotides are TGTGCCAGCGCCTCCCGGGTGACAGGAAGAGAGACCCAGTACTTC.

The genes are TRBV5-6 and TRBJ2-4; 7 bases align to TRBD1. V dropped 4 bases and J dropped 13; count of bases not matched to a gene: 17. This CDR3 region has 15 residues. Germline CDR1 SGHDT, CDR2 YYEEEE. CDR3 residues: CASSPLGTVEAIQYF. The CDR3 nucleotides are TGTGCCAGCAGCCCTCTCGGGACAGTTGAGGCCATACAGTACTTC. The whole variable domain, remainder taken from reference TRBV5-6 and TRBJ2-4, is DAGVTQSPTHLIKTRGQQVTLRCSPKSGHDTVSWYQQALGQGPQFIFQYYEEEERQRGNFPDRFSGHQFPNYSSELNVNALLLGDSALYLCASSPLGTVEAIQYFGAGTRLSVL.

The V gene is TRBV20-1, the J gene TRBJ2-1; D unclear. The CDR3 contains 11 residues. Germline CDR1 DFQATT, CDR2 SNEGSKA (reference sequence). V was pared by 6 bases and J by 7 bases, with 10 bases between. CDR3 amino acids: CSAPGENEQFF. In nucleotides, the CDR3 is TGCAGTGCCCCTGGGGAAAATGAGCAGTTCTTC.

This chain links TRBV27 with TRBJ2-1, with 7 bases identical to TRBD2. Unmatched junction bases numbered 4, after V lost 2 bases and J lost 3 bases. This CDR3 is 15 amino acids long. Per the germline V gene, CDR1 is MNHEY and CDR2 is SMNVEV (reference sequence). CDR3 sequence reads: CASSLSWGGYNEQFF. Written as DNA, the CDR3 is TGTGCCAGCAGTTTAAGTTGGGGGGGCTACAATGAGCAGTTCTTC.

This clonotype showed up just a few times. The rearrangement links TRBV28 to TRBJ1-1; D not certain. Germline loops: CDR1 MDHEN, CDR2 SYDVKM. This CDR3 is built from 14 residues. The V end was cut by 4 bases, the J end by 4 bases, with 13 bases between. The CDR3 spells CASSSPWLVTEAFF. CDR3 coding DNA: TGTGCCAGCAGTTCCCCGTGGTTGGTCACTGAAGCTTTCTTT.